This T cell receptor beta chain was found in a study of human T cells and chemical hapten exposure. Study overall: Sensitization used 2% DPC on approximately 2 cm by approximately 2 cm upper inner arm skin. Broader study findings: With regard to DPC sensitization, TCRs above 1 in 1000 frequency did not change. Expanded TCRs clustered into significantly more large CDR3 similarity groups than controls, the analysis revealed.

As regards this clonotype: Its cognate antigen is unknown.

The V gene lost 6 bases and the J gene lost 8 bases, with 20 bases spanning the gap. This CDR3 has 15 residues. The germline V gene encodes CDR1 SNHLY and CDR2 FYNNEI. Individual cDNA molecules (in the library) carried attached unique molecular identifiers. TCRdb passed the RACE reads through MiXCR, listing each CDR3 protein once. Of about 50,000 distinct CDR3 sequences detected, about a tenth appear once; the ten largest clones hold under 2%. As to time point: patch test 2, 6 weeks after DPC sensitization. Described treatment: therapeutic diphenylcyclopropenone sensitization with weekly scalp DPC. The source is a woman aged 50 to 60 with alopecia areata. Some clones in this sample may be carry-over from other donors' samples. The chain has TRBV2 and TRBJ2-1, with D possibly being TRBD1 or TRBD2 (5 bases each). The material sequenced was whole blood, taken in connection with sensitization to the hapten diphenylcyclopropenone (DPC). The CDR3 sequence: CASRPTGTVGDEQFF. In nucleotides, the CDR3 is TGTGCCAGCAGACCAACCGGGACGGTGGGAGATGAGCAGTTCTTC.